The clone carrying this T cell receptor beta chain has just one count. Its target is not known. V was shortened by 2 bases and J by 3 bases, with 13 bases between the two germline ends. The CDR3 is 15 residues long. TCR beta from blood CD8+ and CD4+ T cells was sequenced. The RNA, about 0.5 to 1 ug, was put through reverse transcription using random hexamers. TCR beta CDR3 was amplified by immunoSEQ multiplex PCR. This amplification extended across 54 Vbeta and 13 Jbeta segments. TCRdb re-called the immunoSEQ multiplex PCR reads with MiXCR, one entry per CDR3 protein. The table shows around 180,000 distinct CDR3 sequences, with roughly 94% occurring only once. The sample comes from a study of CD8 T cells in Susac syndrome. At the level of the study: Patients with Susac syndrome were therapy-naive, treated with corticosteroids, or treated with intravenous immunoglobulin alone when blood was collected.

Notes on the study in general: Expansion of clones was not seen in the CD4+ T cell repertoires of Susac syndrome.

This clonotype originated in a human donor with Susac syndrome. Material: CD4+ T cells from PBMCs. The rearrangement uses TRBV12-3 or TRBV12-4 and TRBJ1-1; D might be TRBD1 (5 bases). The CDR3, as DNA: TGTGCCAGCAGTTTATACCCAGGGTCGGACACTGAAGCTTTCTTT. Translated: CASSLYPGSDTEAFF.